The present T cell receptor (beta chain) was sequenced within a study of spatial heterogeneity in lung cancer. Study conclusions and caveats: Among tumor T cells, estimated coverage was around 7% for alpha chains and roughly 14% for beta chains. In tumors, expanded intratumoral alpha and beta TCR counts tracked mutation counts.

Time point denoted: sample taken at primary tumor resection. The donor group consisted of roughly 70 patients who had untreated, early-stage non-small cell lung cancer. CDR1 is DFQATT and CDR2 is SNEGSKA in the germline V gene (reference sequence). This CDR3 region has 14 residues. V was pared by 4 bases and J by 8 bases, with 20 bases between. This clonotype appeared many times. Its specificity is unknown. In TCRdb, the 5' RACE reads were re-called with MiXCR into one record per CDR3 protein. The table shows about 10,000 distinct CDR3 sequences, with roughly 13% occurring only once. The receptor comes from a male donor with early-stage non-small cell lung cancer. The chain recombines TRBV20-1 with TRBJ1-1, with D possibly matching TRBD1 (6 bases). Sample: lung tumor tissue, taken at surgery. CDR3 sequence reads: CSAMRQDSTPEAFF. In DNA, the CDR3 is TGCAGTGCTATGAGACAGGATAGCACCCCCGAAGCTTTCTTT.